Given below is one T cell receptor (beta chain) in context. The antigen is unknown. This CDR3 spans 13 amino acids. CDR1 is SGHRS and CDR2 is YFSETQ in the germline V gene. These data originate in a study of CXCR3-negative and CXCR3-positive naive CD8 T cells. Points from the study as a whole: CXCR3-positive naive cells had more hydrophobic TRB CDR3s than CXCR3-negative naive cells.

5' RACE with UMI labels generated the TRB cDNA libraries. TCRdb reanalyzed the 5' RACE reads and collapses them to one entry per CDR3 protein, without DNA. This table holds about 150,000 distinct CDR3 sequences. Sequenced sample: naive CXCR3+ CD8+ T cells from blood. The subset: CD45RO-CCR7+CD27+CD95- naive CD8+ T cells expressing CXCR3 (TNR3+). V gene TRBV5-1 combines with J gene TRBJ1-1; the TCRdb D gene call, TRBD1, has no DNA to confirm it. This sequence was found in a human donor in good health. Some clones in this sample may be carry-over from other donors' samples. The CDR3 reads CASSPVGGTEAFF. The full variable domain, its missing parts supplied by reference TRBV5-1 and TRBJ1-1, is KAGVTQTPRYLIKTRGQQVTLSCSPISGHRSVSWYQQTPGQGLQFLFEYFSETQRNKGNFPGRFSGRQFSNSRSEMNVSTLELGDSALYLCASSPVGGTEAFFGQGTRLTVV.